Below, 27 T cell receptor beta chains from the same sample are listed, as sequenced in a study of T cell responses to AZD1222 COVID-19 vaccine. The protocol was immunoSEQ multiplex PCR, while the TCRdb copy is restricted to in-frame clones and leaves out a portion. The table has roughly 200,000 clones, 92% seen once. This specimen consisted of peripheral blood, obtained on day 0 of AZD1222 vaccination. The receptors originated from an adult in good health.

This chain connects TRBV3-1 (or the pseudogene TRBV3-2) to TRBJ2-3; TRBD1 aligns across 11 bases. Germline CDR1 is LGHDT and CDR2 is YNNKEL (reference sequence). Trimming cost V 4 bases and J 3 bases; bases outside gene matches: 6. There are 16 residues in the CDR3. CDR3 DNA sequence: TGTGCCAGCAGCCCGGGACAGGGGGTTAGGACAGATACGCAGTATTTT. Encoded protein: CASSPGQGVRTDTQYF.

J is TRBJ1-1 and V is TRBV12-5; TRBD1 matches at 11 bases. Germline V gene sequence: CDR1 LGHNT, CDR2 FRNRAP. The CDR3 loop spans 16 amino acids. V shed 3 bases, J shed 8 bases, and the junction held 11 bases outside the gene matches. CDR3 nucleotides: TGTGCTAGTGGTTTTCAAGGACAGGGGGCGCATCAGGAAGCTTTCTTT. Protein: CASGFQGQGAHQEAFF.

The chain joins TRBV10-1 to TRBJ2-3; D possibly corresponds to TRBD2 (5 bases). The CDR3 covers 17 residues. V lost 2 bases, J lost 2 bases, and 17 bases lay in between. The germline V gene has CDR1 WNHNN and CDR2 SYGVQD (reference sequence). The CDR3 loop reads CASSEPGLEKLTDTQYF. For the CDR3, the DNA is TGCGCCAGCAGTGAGCCGGGATTGGAGAAACTCACAGATACGCAGTATTTT.

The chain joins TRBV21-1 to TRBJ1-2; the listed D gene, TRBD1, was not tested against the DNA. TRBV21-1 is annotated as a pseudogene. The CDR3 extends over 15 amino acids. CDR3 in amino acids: CASSILWATLYGYTF. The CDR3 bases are TGTGCCAGCAGCATTTTGTGGGCGACGCTCTATGGCTACACCTTC.

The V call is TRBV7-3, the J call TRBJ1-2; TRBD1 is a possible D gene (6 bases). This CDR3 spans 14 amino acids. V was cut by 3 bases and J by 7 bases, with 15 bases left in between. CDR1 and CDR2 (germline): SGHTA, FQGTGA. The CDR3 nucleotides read TGTGCCAGCAGCTTCTCGACAGGAGGCCTTGGCTACACCTTC. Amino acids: CASSFSTGGLGYTF.

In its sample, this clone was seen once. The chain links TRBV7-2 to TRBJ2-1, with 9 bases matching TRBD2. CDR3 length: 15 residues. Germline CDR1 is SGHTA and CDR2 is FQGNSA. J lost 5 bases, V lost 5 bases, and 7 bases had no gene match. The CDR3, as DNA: TGTGCCAGCAGCAATTTAGCGGGGGTCAACAATGAGCAGTTCTTC. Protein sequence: CASSNLAGVNNEQFF. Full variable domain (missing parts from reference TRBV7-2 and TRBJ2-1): GAGVSQSPSNKVTEKGKDVELRCDPISGHTALYWYRQSLGQGLEFLIYFQGNSAPDKSGLPSDRFSAERTGGSVSTLTIQRTQQEDSAVYLCASSNLAGVNNEQFFGPGTRLTVL.

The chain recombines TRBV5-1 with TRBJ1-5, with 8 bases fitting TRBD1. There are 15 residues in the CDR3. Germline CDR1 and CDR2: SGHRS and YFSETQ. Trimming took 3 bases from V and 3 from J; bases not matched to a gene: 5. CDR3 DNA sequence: TGCGCCAGCAGCTCAACGGGACAGGACAATCAGCCCCAGCATTTT. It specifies CASSSTGQDNQPQHF.

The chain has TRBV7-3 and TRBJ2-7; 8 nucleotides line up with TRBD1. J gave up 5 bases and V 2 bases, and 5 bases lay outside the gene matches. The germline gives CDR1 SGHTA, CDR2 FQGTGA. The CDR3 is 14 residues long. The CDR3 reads CASSLGQGGNEQYF. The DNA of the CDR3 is TGTGCCAGCAGCTTAGGACAGGGAGGCAACGAGCAGTACTTC.

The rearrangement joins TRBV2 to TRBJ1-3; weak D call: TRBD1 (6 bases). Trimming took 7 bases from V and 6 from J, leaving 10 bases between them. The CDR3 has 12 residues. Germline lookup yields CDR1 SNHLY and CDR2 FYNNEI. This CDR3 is CASKGGPNTIYF. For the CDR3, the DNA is TGTGCCAGCAAGGGGGGCCCAAACACCATATATTTT.

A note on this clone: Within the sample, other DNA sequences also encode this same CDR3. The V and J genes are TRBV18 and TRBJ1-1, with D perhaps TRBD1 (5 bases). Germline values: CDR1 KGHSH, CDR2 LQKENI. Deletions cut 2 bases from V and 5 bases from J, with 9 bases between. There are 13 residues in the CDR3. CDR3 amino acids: CASSPTGGTEAFF. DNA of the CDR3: TGTGCCAGCTCACCAACGGGGGGGACTGAAGCTTTCTTT.

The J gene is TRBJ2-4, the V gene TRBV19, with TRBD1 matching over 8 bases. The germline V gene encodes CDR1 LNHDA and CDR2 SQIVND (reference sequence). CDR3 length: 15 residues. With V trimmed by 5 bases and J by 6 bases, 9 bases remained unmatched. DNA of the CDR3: TGTGCCAGTAGTGCCTCGGACAGGGATCTAAACATTCAGTACTTC. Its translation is CASSASDRDLNIQYF. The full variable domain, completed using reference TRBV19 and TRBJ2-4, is DGGITQSPKYLFRKEGQNVTLSCEQNLNHDAMYWYRQDPGQGLRLIYYSQIVNDFQKGDIAEGYSVSREKKESFPLTVTSAQKNPTAFYLCASSASDRDLNIQYFGAGTRLSVL.

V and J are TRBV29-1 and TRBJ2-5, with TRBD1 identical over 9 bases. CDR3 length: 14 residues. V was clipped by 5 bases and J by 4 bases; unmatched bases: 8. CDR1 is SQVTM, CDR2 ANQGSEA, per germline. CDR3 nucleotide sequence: TGCAGCGTTTGGGGACAGGGCTTCTTAGAGACCCAGTACTTC. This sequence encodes CSVWGQGFLETQYF.

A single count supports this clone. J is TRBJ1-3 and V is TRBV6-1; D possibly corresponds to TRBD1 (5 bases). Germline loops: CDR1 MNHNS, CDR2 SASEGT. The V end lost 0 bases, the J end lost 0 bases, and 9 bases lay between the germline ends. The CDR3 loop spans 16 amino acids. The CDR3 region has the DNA TGTGCCAGCAGTGAAGCCGGGGGAATCTCTGGAAACACCATATATTTT. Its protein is CASSEAGGISGNTIYF.

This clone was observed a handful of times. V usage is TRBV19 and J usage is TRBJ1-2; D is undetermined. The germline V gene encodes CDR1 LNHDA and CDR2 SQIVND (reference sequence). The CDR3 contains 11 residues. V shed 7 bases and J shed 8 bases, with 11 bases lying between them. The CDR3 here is CASTASFGYTF. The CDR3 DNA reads TGTGCCAGTACGGCATCCTTCGGCTACACCTTC.

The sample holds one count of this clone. DNA for the CDR3: TGTGCCAGCAGCCTCTTGGGCGGCGATGTCACAGATACGCAGTATTTT. Its protein is CASSLLGGDVTDTQYF. The chain uses TRBV7-2 and TRBJ2-3; no reliable D call. This CDR3 spans 16 amino acids. Deletions cut 5 bases from V and 2 bases from J, with 17 bases between. The germline gives CDR1 SGHTA, CDR2 FQGNSA. Based on the CDR3 plus reference TRBV7-2 and TRBJ2-3, the full variable domain is GAGVSQSPSNKVTEKGKDVELRCDPISGHTALYWYRQSLGQGLEFLIYFQGNSAPDKSGLPSDRFSAERTGGSVSTLTIQRTQQEDSAVYLCASSLLGGDVTDTQYFGPGTRLTVL.

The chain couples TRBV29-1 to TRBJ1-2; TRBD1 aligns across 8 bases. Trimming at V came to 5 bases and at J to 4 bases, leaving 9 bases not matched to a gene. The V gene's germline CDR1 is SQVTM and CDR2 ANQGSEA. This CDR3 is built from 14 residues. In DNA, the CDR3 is TGCAGCGTTTATCAGGGGGCTGCTCGCTATGGCTACACCTTC. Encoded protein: CSVYQGAARYGYTF.

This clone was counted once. CDR3 DNA sequence: TGTGCCAGCAGCGGGACTAGCGGGGGGTCTACGCAGTATTTT. Its protein product is CASSGTSGGSTQYF. V is TRBV9 and J is TRBJ2-3, with 14 bases fitting TRBD2. The CDR3 consists of 14 residues. Trimming cost V 3 bases and J 8 bases; bases outside gene matches: 2. The germline CDR1 and CDR2 sequences are SGDLS and YYNGEE.

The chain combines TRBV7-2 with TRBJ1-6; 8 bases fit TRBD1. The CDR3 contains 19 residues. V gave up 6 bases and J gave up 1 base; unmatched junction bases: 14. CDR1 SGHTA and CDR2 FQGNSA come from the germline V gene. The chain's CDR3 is CASRPGLQGAGSYNSPLHF. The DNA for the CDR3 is TGTGCCAGCAGGCCAGGACTTCAGGGGGCGGGTTCCTATAATTCACCCCTCCACTTT.

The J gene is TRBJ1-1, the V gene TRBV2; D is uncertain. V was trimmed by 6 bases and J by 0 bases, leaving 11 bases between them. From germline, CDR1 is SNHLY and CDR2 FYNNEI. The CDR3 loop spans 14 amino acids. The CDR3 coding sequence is TGTGCCAGCAGCCAACAGCTCTTGAACACTGAAGCTTTCTTT. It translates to CASSQQLLNTEAFF.

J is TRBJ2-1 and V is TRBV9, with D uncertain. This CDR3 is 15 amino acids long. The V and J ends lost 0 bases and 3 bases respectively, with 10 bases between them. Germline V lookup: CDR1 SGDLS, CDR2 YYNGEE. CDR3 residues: CASSVGQAGYNEQFF. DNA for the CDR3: TGTGCCAGCAGCGTAGGGCAGGCAGGCTACAATGAGCAGTTCTTC. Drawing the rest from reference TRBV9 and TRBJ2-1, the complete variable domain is DSGVTQTPKHLITATGQRVTLRCSPRSGDLSVYWYQQSLDQGLQFLIQYYNGEERAKGNILERFSAQQFPDLHSELNLSSLELGDSALYFCASSVGQAGYNEQFFGPGTRLTVL.

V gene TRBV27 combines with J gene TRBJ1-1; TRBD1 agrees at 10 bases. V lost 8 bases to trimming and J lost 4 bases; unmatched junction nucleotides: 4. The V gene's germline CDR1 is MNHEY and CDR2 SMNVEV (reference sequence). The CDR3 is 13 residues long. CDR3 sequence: CASWGTGVTEAFF. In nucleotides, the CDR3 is TGTGCCAGCTGGGGGACAGGGGTCACTGAAGCTTTCTTT.

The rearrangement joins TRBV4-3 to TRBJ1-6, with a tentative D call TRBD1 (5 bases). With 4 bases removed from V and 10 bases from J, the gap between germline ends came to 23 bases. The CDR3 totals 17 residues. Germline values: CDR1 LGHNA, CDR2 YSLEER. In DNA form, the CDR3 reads TGCGCCAGCAGCCCTACTGTCGGGGGGAGTAGGGGATCACCCCTCCACTTT. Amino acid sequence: CASSPTVGGSRGSPLHF.

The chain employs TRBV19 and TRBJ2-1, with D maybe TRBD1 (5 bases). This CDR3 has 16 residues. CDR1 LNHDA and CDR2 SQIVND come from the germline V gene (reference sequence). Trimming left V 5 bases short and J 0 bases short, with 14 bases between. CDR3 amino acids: CASSPWQGSSYNEQFF. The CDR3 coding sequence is TGTGCCAGTAGTCCTTGGCAGGGTAGCTCCTACAATGAGCAGTTCTTC.

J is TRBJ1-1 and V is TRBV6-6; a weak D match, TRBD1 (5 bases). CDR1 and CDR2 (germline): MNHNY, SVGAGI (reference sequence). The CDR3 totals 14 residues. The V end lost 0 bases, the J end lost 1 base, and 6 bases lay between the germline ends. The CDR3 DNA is TGTGCCAGCAGTTACTCCCAGGGGAACACTGAAGCTTTCTTT. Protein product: CASSYSQGNTEAFF.

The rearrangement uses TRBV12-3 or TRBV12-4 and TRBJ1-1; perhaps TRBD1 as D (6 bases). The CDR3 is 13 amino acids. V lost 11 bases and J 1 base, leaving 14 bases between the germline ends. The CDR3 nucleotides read TGTGCCTCTTGCGCGACAGGGAACACTGAAGCTTTCTTT. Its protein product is CASCATGNTEAFF.

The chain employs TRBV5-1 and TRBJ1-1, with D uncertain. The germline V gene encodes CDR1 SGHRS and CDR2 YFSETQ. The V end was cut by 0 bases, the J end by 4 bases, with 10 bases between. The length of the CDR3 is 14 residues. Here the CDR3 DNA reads TGCGCCAGCAGCTTGGATGGGGAGACCACTGAAGCTTTCTTT. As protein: CASSLDGETTEAFF.

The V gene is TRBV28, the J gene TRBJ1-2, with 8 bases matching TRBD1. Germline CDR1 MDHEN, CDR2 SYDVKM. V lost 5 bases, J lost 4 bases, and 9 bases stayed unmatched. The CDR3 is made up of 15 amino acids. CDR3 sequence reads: CASSTGQGDLYGYTF. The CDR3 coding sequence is TGTGCCAGCAGTACCGGACAGGGAGACCTCTATGGCTACACCTTC.